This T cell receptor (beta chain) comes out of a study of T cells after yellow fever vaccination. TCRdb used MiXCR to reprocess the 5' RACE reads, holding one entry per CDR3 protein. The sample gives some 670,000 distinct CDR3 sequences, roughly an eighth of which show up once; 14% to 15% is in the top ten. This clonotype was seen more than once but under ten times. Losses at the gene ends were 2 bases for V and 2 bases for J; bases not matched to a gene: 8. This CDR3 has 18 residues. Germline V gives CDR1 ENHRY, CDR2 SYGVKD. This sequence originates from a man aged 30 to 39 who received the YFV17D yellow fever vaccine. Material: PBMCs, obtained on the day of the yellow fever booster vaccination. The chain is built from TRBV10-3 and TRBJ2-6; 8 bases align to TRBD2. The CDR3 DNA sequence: TGTGCCATCAGTGAGGAATTAGCGGGACAACCTGGGGCCAACGTCCTGACTTTC. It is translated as CAISEELAGQPGANVLTF.